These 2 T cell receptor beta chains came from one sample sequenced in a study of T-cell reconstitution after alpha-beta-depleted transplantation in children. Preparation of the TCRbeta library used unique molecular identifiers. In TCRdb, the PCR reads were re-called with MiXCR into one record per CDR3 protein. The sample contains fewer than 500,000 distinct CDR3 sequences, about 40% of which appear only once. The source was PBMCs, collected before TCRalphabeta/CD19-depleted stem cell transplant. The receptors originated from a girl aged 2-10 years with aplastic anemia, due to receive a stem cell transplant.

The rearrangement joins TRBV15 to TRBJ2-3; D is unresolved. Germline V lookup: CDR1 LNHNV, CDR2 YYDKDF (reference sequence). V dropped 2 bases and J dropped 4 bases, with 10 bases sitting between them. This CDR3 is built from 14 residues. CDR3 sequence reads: CATSRIGAPDTQYF. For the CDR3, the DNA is TGTGCCACCAGCAGAATCGGAGCTCCAGATACGCAGTATTTT.

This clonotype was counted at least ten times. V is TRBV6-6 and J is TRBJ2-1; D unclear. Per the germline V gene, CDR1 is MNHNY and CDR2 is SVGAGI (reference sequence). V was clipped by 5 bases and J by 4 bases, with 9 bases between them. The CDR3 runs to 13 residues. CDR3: CASSPAQYNEQFF. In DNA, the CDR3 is TGTGCCAGCAGTCCGGCACAGTACAATGAGCAGTTCTTC.